The entry below describes one T cell receptor (beta chain). The target antigen is unknown. This entry comes from a study of identical twins. General observations from the study: The analysis was cross-sectional rather than longitudinal within donors. Invariant MAIT and iNKT cells could partly confound zero-insertion analyses. There was more out-of-frame TCR alpha sharing in monozygotic twins than models estimated.

This CDR3 region has 16 residues. Trimming removed 3 bases from V and 0 bases from J, with 14 bases in between. Germline assignment: CDR1 LNHDA and CDR2 SQIVND (reference sequence). In TCRdb, the 5' RACE reads were re-called with MiXCR into one record per CDR3 protein. The data show 120,000 to 150,000 distinct CDR3 sequences, roughly 3.5% seen once. Input material: memory T cells sorted from blood. The sequence derives from a man younger than 35 in good health. The chain recombines TRBV19 with TRBJ1-2; D is undetermined. The CDR3 loop reads CASSILDGSANYGYTF. The CDR3 DNA is TGTGCCAGTAGTATCCTCGACGGTTCAGCTAACTATGGCTACACCTTC.